This is a list of T cell receptor beta chains from one sample in a study of CD8 T cells in Susac syndrome. From the immunoSEQ multiplex PCR reads, TCRdb called clonotypes with MiXCR, one entry per CDR3 protein. This sample has hundreds of thousands of distinct CDR3 sequences, with 94% found just once. Sequences were obtained from CD4+ T cells from PBMCs. All receptors derive from a human donor with Susac syndrome. CDR3s include the opening cysteine and the closing phenylalanine or tryptophan. The D gene is left open where the match is weak. A clone size is listed for some rows: how often the clone was seen (once, few, many), or a class if it is expanded.

cdr3_aa: CASSPLFTGGAGETQYF
cdr3_nt: TGTGCCAGCAGCCCACTCTTCACAGGGGGCGCGGGGGAGACCCAGTACTTC
clone_size: -
v_call: TRBV6-1
d_call: TRBD1
j_call: TRBJ2-5

cdr3_aa: CASSLPGRSAYEQYF
cdr3_nt: TGTGCCAGCAGCCTCCCCGGGCGATCGGCCTACGAGCAGTACTTC
clone_size: few
v_call: TRBV3-1
d_call: -
j_call: TRBJ2-7

cdr3_aa: CASSYSSGTSYEQYF
cdr3_nt: TGTGCCAGCAGTTACTCGTCGGGGACCTCCTACGAGCAGTACTTC
clone_size: -
v_call: TRBV6-2/TRBV6-3
d_call: -
j_call: TRBJ2-7

cdr3_aa: CASRRPTDYNSPLHF
cdr3_nt: TGTGCCAGCAGAAGACCGACAGATTATAATTCACCCCTCCACTTT
clone_size: -
v_call: TRBV6-2/TRBV6-3
d_call: -
j_call: TRBJ1-6

cdr3_aa: CASSLTRDREQYF
cdr3_nt: TGTGCCAGCAGCTTAACCCGGGACAGGGAGCAGTACTTC
clone_size: -
v_call: TRBV7-3
d_call: TRBD1
j_call: TRBJ2-5

cdr3_aa: CASSLAGDGPYGYTF
cdr3_nt: TGTGCCAGCAGCTTAGCCGGGGACGGCCCCTATGGCTACACCTTC
clone_size: -
v_call: TRBV11-2
d_call: -
j_call: TRBJ1-2

cdr3_aa: CASSFMGGTEAFF
cdr3_nt: TGTGCCAGCAGCTTCATGGGGGGCACTGAAGCTTTCTTT
clone_size: -
v_call: TRBV5-4
d_call: -
j_call: TRBJ1-1

cdr3_aa: CSARGAGTFMGYTF
cdr3_nt: TGCAGTGCTAGAGGTGCCGGGACATTTATGGGCTACACCTTC
clone_size: -
v_call: TRBV20-1
d_call: -
j_call: TRBJ1-2

cdr3_aa: CASSDTPAAGGYTF
cdr3_nt: TGTGCCAGCAGCGACACGCCGGCGGCGGGAGGCTACACCTTC
clone_size: -
v_call: TRBV7-2
d_call: -
j_call: TRBJ1-2

cdr3_aa: CSASHYSTGGITDTQYF
cdr3_nt: TGCAGTGCTTCACACTACTCTACCGGGGGGATCACAGATACGCAGTATTTT
clone_size: once
v_call: TRBV20-1
d_call: TRBD2
j_call: TRBJ2-3

cdr3_aa: CASSPRAGQGLETQYF
cdr3_nt: TGTGCCAGCAGCCCCCGGGCGGGACAGGGTTTGGAGACCCAGTACTTC
clone_size: -
v_call: TRBV7-8
d_call: TRBD1
j_call: TRBJ2-5

cdr3_aa: CAWSPGEDTQYF
cdr3_nt: TGTGCCTGGAGTCCGGGGGAAGATACGCAGTATTTT
clone_size: -
v_call: TRBV30
d_call: -
j_call: TRBJ2-3

cdr3_aa: CSASRGGAPNYGYTF
cdr3_nt: TGCAGTGCTTCCCGCGGCGGGGCCCCTAACTATGGCTACACCTTC
clone_size: once
v_call: TRBV20-1
d_call: -
j_call: TRBJ1-2

cdr3_aa: CSVTPAGTGLGYGYTF
cdr3_nt: TGCAGCGTTACGCCGGCCGGGACAGGGCTAGGCTATGGCTACACCTTC
clone_size: -
v_call: TRBV29-1
d_call: TRBD1
j_call: TRBJ1-2

cdr3_aa: CSARDFGTGGFNYGYTF
cdr3_nt: TGCAGTGCTAGAGATTTCGGGACAGGGGGTTTTAACTATGGCTACACCTTC
clone_size: -
v_call: TRBV20-1
d_call: TRBD1
j_call: TRBJ1-2

cdr3_aa: CASSIRQGGIQETQYF
cdr3_nt: TGCGCCAGCAGTATCCGACAGGGGGGGATCCAAGAGACCCAGTACTTC
clone_size: -
v_call: TRBV4-1
d_call: TRBD1
j_call: TRBJ2-5

cdr3_aa: CASSLSGGALDTQYF
cdr3_nt: TGTGCCAGCAGCCTTAGCGGGGGGGCCTTAGATACGCAGTATTTT
clone_size: once
v_call: TRBV12-3/TRBV12-4
d_call: TRBD2
j_call: TRBJ2-3

cdr3_aa: CASSSRTSGLSTSYNEQFF
cdr3_nt: TGTGCCAGCAGCTCTCGGACTAGCGGCTTAAGTACCTCCTACAATGAGCAGTTCTTC
clone_size: -
v_call: TRBV7-9
d_call: TRBD2
j_call: TRBJ2-1

cdr3_aa: CASSLLGQGTYNEQFF
cdr3_nt: TGTGCCAGCAGCCTTCTGGGACAGGGCACCTACAATGAGCAGTTCTTC
clone_size: -
v_call: TRBV14
d_call: TRBD1
j_call: TRBJ2-1

cdr3_aa: CAWRTGTRYTDTQYF
cdr3_nt: TGTGCCTGGCGCACCGGGACTAGATACACAGATACGCAGTATTTT
clone_size: -
v_call: TRBV30
d_call: TRBD2
j_call: TRBJ2-3

cdr3_aa: CSAREPTGYEQYF
cdr3_nt: TGCAGTGCTAGAGAACCGACAGGGTACGAGCAGTACTTC
clone_size: once
v_call: TRBV20-1
d_call: TRBD1
j_call: TRBJ2-7

cdr3_aa: CSVGQTQETQYF
cdr3_nt: TGCAGCGTCGGACAGACACAAGAGACCCAGTACTTC
clone_size: -
v_call: TRBV29-1
d_call: -
j_call: TRBJ2-5

cdr3_aa: CASSQDGTGEGQPQHF
cdr3_nt: TGTGCCAGCAGCCAAGATGGGACAGGGGAAGGTCAGCCCCAGCATTTT
clone_size: -
v_call: TRBV3-1
d_call: TRBD1
j_call: TRBJ1-5

cdr3_aa: CSAFHRGTTEAFF
cdr3_nt: TGCAGTGCTTTCCACCGCGGGACCACTGAAGCTTTCTTT
clone_size: -
v_call: TRBV20-1
d_call: -
j_call: TRBJ1-1

cdr3_aa: CASSPGHTRGGTDTQYF
cdr3_nt: TGTGCCAGCAGCCCCGGACACACGCGGGGGGGTACAGATACGCAGTATTTT
clone_size: -
v_call: TRBV7-9
d_call: TRBD2
j_call: TRBJ2-3

cdr3_aa: CASSPGQGWHEQYF
cdr3_nt: TGTGCCAGCTCGCCGGGACAGGGGTGGCACGAGCAGTACTTC
clone_size: once
v_call: TRBV18
d_call: TRBD1
j_call: TRBJ2-7

cdr3_aa: CSARVVARGSEKLFF
cdr3_nt: TGCAGTGCTAGAGTGGTCGCCAGGGGAAGTGAAAAACTGTTTTTT
clone_size: -
v_call: TRBV20-1
d_call: -
j_call: TRBJ1-4

cdr3_aa: CASSPTTSGGAAGELFF
cdr3_nt: TGTGCCAGCAGCCCGACGACTAGCGGGGGGGCGGCCGGGGAGCTGTTTTTT
clone_size: -
v_call: TRBV9
d_call: TRBD2
j_call: TRBJ2-2

cdr3_aa: CASSVDTLAAGNEQFF
cdr3_nt: TGTGCCAGCAGCGTAGACACACTAGCGGCCGGCAATGAGCAGTTCTTC
clone_size: -
v_call: TRBV9
d_call: TRBD2
j_call: TRBJ2-1

cdr3_aa: CASSQGDYYYEQYF
cdr3_nt: TGTGCCAGCAGCCAAGGAGACTATTACTACGAGCAGTACTTC
clone_size: -
v_call: TRBV3-1
d_call: -
j_call: TRBJ2-7

cdr3_aa: CATSDPLGDGYNEQFF
cdr3_nt: TGTGCCACCAGTGACCCCCTAGGGGACGGGTACAATGAGCAGTTCTTC
clone_size: -
v_call: TRBV24-1
d_call: -
j_call: TRBJ2-1

cdr3_aa: CASSVAAAENTEAFF
cdr3_nt: TGTGCCAGCAGCGTCGCAGCCGCAGAGAACACTGAAGCTTTCTTT
clone_size: -
v_call: TRBV9
d_call: -
j_call: TRBJ1-1

cdr3_aa: CASSLLGQGGNYGYTF
cdr3_nt: TGTGCCAGCAGTCTACTTGGACAGGGGGGTAACTATGGCTACACCTTC
clone_size: -
v_call: TRBV6-2/TRBV6-3
d_call: TRBD1
j_call: TRBJ1-2

cdr3_aa: CASSLEGAGTGETQYF
cdr3_nt: TGTGCCAGCAGCTTGGAGGGTGCGGGGACGGGGGAGACCCAGTACTTC
clone_size: -
v_call: TRBV5-4
d_call: -
j_call: TRBJ2-5

cdr3_aa: CASSLWGVKETQYF
cdr3_nt: TGTGCCAGCAGCTTATGGGGGGTGAAAGAGACCCAGTACTTC
clone_size: -
v_call: TRBV7-8
d_call: -
j_call: TRBJ2-5

cdr3_aa: CASSLSHGVRDEKLFF
cdr3_nt: TGCGCCAGCAGCTTGTCCCACGGTGTAAGGGATGAAAAACTGTTTTTT
clone_size: -
v_call: TRBV5-1
d_call: -
j_call: TRBJ1-4

cdr3_aa: CSARGRGNSPLHF
cdr3_nt: TGCAGTGCTAGGGGGCGTGGTAATTCACCCCTCCACTTT
clone_size: few
v_call: TRBV20-1
d_call: -
j_call: TRBJ1-6

cdr3_aa: CASSLGSGDYNEQFF
cdr3_nt: TGTGCCAGCAGCTTAGGTAGCGGGGACTACAATGAGCAGTTCTTC
clone_size: -
v_call: TRBV7-9
d_call: TRBD2
j_call: TRBJ2-1

cdr3_aa: CASSSPHGQGWSSYNEQFF
cdr3_nt: TGCGCCAGCAGCTCCCCCCACGGCCAGGGATGGAGCTCCTACAATGAGCAGTTCTTC
clone_size: once
v_call: TRBV5-1
d_call: -
j_call: TRBJ2-1

cdr3_aa: CASSPLGNQPQHF
cdr3_nt: TGTGCCAGCAGCCCCCTCGGCAATCAGCCCCAGCATTTT
clone_size: -
v_call: TRBV9
d_call: -
j_call: TRBJ1-5

cdr3_aa: CAQRGTDNEKLFF
cdr3_nt: TGTGCCCAAAGGGGGACCGATAATGAAAAACTGTTTTTT
clone_size: -
v_call: TRBV2
d_call: -
j_call: TRBJ1-4

cdr3_aa: CASSPGQGLSEQYF
cdr3_nt: TGTGCCAGCAGCCCGGGACAGGGCCTCTCCGAGCAGTACTTC
clone_size: -
v_call: TRBV4-2
d_call: TRBD1
j_call: TRBJ2-7

cdr3_aa: CASSRTSWGTEAFF
cdr3_nt: TGTGCCAGCAGTCGGACCAGTTGGGGCACTGAAGCTTTCTTT
clone_size: once
v_call: TRBV6-1
d_call: -
j_call: TRBJ1-1

cdr3_aa: CASSLGARGTQYF
cdr3_nt: TGTGCCAGCAGTTTAGGGGCACGGGGGACCCAGTACTTC
clone_size: -
v_call: TRBV27
d_call: -
j_call: TRBJ2-5

cdr3_aa: CASSMDSYEQYF
cdr3_nt: TGTGCCAGCTCAATGGACAGCTACGAGCAGTACTTC
clone_size: -
v_call: TRBV18
d_call: -
j_call: TRBJ2-7

cdr3_aa: CASRKGPGSDTQYF
cdr3_nt: TGTGCCAGCCGCAAGGGCCCAGGTTCAGATACGCAGTATTTT
clone_size: -
v_call: TRBV6-5
d_call: -
j_call: TRBJ2-3